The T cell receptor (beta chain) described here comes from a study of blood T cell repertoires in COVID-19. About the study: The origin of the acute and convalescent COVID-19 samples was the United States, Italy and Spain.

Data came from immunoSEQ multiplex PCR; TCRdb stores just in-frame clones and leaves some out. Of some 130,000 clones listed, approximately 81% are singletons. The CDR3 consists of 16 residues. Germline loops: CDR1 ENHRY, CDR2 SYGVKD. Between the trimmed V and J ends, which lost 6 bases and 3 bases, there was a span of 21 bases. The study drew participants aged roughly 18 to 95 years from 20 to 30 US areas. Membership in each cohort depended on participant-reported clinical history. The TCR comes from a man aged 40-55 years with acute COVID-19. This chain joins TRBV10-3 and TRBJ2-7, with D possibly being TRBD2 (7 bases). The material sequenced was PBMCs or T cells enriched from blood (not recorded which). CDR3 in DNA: TGTGCCATCAGGGGGAAGGCGGGGGCGGCTTTCTACGAGCAGTACTTC. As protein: CAIRGKAGAAFYEQYF.